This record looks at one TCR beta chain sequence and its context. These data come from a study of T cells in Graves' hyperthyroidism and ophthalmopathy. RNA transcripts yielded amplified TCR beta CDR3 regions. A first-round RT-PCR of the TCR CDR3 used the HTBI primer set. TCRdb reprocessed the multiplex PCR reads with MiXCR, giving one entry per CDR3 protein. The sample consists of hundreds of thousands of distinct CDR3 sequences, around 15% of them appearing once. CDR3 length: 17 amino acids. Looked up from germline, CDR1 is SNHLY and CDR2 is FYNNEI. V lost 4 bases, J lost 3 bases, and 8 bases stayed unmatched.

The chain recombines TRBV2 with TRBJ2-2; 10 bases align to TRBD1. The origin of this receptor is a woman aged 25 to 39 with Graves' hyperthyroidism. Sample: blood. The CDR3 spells CASSAQDRGSDTGELFF. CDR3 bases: TGTGCCAGCAGTGCCCAGGACAGGGGGTCGGACACCGGGGAGCTGTTTTTT. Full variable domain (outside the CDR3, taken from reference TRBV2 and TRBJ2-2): EPEVTQTPSHQVTQMGQEVILRCVPISNHLYFYWYRQILGQKVEFLVSFYNNEISEKSEIFDDQFSVERPDGSNFTLKIRSTKLEDSAMYFCASSAQDRGSDTGELFFGEGSRLTVL.